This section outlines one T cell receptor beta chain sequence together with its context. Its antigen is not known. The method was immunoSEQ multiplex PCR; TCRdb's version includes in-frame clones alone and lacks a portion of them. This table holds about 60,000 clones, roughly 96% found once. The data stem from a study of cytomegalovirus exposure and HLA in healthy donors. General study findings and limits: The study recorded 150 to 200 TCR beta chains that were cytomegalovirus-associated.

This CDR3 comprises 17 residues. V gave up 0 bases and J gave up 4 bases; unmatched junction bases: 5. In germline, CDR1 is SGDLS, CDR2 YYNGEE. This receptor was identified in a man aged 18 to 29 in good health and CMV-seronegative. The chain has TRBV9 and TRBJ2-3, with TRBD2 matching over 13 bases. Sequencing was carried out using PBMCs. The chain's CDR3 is CASSVGTSGSRADTQYF. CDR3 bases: TGTGCCAGCAGCGTAGGGACTAGCGGGAGTCGTGCAGATACGCAGTATTTT.